One T cell receptor (beta chain) is described in this entry. Antigen unknown. Relying on iRepertoire HTBI primers and Arm-PCR of CDR3 regions, the team built TCR beta libraries. MiXCR, applied by TCRdb to the multiplex PCR reads, yields one record per CDR3 protein. The repertoire has 500,000 to 700,000 distinct CDR3 sequences, around 32% of them found once; the top ten carry 42%. The V gene's germline CDR1 is DFQATT and CDR2 SNEGSKA (reference sequence). With V trimmed by 2 bases and J by 3 bases, 12 bases remained unmatched. The CDR3 length is 16 residues. The data belong to a study of regulatory T cells in long-lasting Graves disease. General study findings and limits: Researchers examined only peripheral blood and not thyroid tissue.

The time point denotes: persistent/refractory GD, antithyroid drugs over 5 years with positive TRAb. The TCR library used RNA extracted from PBMCs. Sequences were derived from peripheral blood mononuclear cells (PBMCs), sampled when the disease was refractory, from a patient treated with antithyroid drugs. V gene TRBV20-1 combines with J gene TRBJ2-7, with 8 positions matching TRBD2. The clonotype comes from a female donor with Graves disease. CDR3 nucleotide sequence: TGCAGTGCTAGACGAGGCCTAGCGGGCCCTTACTACGAGCAGTACTTC. It yields the protein CSARRGLAGPYYEQYF.